The present T cell receptor (beta chain) was sequenced within a study of T-cell reconstitution after alpha-beta-depleted transplantation in children. The study's findings and limits: T-cell numbers and diversity one year post-transplant derived largely from freshly generated T cells. There were reportedly several hundred expanded graft clones from which alpha-beta T cells came about two months after transplant. Diversity of TCRbeta at day 60 was high in some patients, arising from surviving recipient T cells and thymic progenitors.

A TCRbeta library incorporating unique molecular identifiers was prepared. MiXCR was run by TCRdb on the PCR reads, yielding one entry per CDR3 protein. The table includes hundreds of thousands of distinct CDR3 sequences, around 14% detected once. Worth noting for this clonotype: Antigen specificity is unknown. A much larger clone lies a single base off, so this may be a read error.

The CDR3 spans 18 residues. Per the germline V gene, CDR1 is DFQATT and CDR2 is SNEGSKA (reference sequence). The TCR comes from a girl aged 2-15 years with congenital amegakaryocytic thrombocytopenia, due to receive a stem cell transplant. The material sequenced was PBMCs, taken before TCRalphabeta/CD19-depleted stem cell transplant. This rearrangement joins TRBV20-1 to TRBJ1-1; D gene uncertain. CDR3 region: CCARPSLNRPSVGTEAFF. CDR3 nucleotides: TGCTGTGCTAGGCCCAGCCTGAATAGGCCCAGCGTGGGCACTGAAGCTTTCTTT.